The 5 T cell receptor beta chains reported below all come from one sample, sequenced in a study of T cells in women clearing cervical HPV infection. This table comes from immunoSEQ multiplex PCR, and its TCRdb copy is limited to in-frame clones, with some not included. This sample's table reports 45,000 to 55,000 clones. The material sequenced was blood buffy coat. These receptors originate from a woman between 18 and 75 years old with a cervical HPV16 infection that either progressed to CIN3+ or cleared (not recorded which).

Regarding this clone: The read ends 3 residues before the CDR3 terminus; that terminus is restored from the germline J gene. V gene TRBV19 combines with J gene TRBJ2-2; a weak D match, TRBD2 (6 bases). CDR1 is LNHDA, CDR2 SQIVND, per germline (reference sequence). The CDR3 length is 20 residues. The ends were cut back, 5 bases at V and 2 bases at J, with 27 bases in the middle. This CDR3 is CASSGSSDRIGEKNTGELFF. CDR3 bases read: TGTGCCAGTAGTGGGTCTAGCGATAGGATAGGGGAAAAAAACACCGGGGAG.

The CDR3 protein is CASSSPGQSRGNTIYF. The DNA read from the CDR3 is TGTGCCAGCAGTTCCCCGGGACAGTCTAGGGGAAACACC. This chain uses TRBV25-1 with TRBJ1-3, with 7 bases that match TRBD1. Read sequence stops 3 residues before the CDR3 end, and the germline J gene provides the missing end. Trimming took 5 bases from V and 4 from J; bases not matched to a gene: 11. In germline, CDR1 is MGHDK, CDR2 SYGVNS. CDR3 length: 16 amino acids.

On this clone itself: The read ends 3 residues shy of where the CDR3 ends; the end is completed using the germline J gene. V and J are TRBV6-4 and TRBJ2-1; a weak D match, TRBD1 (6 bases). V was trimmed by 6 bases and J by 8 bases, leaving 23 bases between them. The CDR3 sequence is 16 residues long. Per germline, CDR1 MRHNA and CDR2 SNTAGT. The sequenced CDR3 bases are TGTGCCAGCAGAGAGACTGGACAGTCTTTGTACTATGAG. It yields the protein CASRETGQSLYYE. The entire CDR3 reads CASRETGQSLYYEQFF.

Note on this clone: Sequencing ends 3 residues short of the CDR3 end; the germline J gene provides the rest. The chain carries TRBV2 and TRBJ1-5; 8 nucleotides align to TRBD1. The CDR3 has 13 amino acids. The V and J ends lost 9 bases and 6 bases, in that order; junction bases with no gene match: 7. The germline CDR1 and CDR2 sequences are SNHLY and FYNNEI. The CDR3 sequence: CASQTGEVQPQHF. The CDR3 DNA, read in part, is TGTGCCAGTCAGACAGGGGAGGTTCAGCCC.

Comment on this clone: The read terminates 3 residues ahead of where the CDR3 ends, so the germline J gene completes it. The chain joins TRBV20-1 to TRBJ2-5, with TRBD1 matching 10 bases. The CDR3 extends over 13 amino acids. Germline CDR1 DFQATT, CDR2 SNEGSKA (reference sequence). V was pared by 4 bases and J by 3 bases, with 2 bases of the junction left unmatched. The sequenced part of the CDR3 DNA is TGCAGTGCTATGACAGGGGGCGAAGAGACC. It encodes CSAMTGGEET. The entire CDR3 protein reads CSAMTGGEETQYF.